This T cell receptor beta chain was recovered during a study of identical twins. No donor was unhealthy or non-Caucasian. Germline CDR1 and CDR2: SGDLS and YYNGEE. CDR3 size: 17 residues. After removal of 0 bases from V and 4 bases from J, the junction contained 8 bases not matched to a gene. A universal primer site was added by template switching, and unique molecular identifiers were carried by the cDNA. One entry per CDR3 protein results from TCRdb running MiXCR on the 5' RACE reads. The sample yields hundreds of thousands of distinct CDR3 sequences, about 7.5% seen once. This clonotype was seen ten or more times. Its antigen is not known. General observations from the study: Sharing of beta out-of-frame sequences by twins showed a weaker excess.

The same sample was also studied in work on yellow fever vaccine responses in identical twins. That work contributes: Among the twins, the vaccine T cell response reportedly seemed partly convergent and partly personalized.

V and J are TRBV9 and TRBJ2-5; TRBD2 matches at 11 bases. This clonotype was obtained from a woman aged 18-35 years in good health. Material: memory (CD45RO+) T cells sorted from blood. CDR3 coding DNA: TGTGCCAGCAGCGTAGGAAGTAGCGGGGGGGCCTTAGAGACCCAGTACTTC. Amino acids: CASSVGSSGGALETQYF.